This TCR beta chain is from a study of T-cell memory formation after mild COVID-19. Across the study: Clusters of TCRs were largely donor specific. Overall study findings and caveats: Mainly CM and EM harbored the contracting CD4+ clones; mainly EMRA harbored the CD8+ ones.

This clonotype has just a few counts. Its matching antigen is unknown. Each CDR3 protein gets one entry after TCRdb re-called the 5' RACE reads with MiXCR. The repertoire holds fewer than 150,000 distinct CDR3 sequences, with 11% to 15% as singletons. Germline V gene lookup returns CDR1 SEHNR and CDR2 FQNEAQ (reference sequence). V gave up 7 bases and J gave up 2 bases; unmatched junction bases: 7. This CDR3 region has 14 residues. The gene calls are TRBV7-9 and TRBJ1-2, with 7 bases fitting TRBD1. The source is an adult woman who had mild COVID-19 (a few samples of this study predate the infection). Cell type and time point are not known. The sample taken for sequencing was PBMCs or a T cell subset sorted from them (not recorded which). DNA for the CDR3: TGTGCCAGCACCCACTGGACAGGCAACTATGGCTACACCTTC. Its protein is CASTHWTGNYGYTF.